This is a list of T cell receptor beta chains from one sample in a study of cytomegalovirus exposure and HLA in healthy donors. Some clones are missing from TCRdb's copy, which holds only in-frame ones; the method was immunoSEQ multiplex PCR. The sample holds some 100,000 clones, roughly 75% seen once. The sequenced sample was PBMCs. The receptors derive from a male donor in good health and CMV-seropositive. CDR3s include the opening cysteine and the closing phenylalanine or tryptophan. Each record gives: V gene, D gene, J gene, clone size, CDR3 protein, CDR3 DNA. D genes are given only for firm matches. Some rows have no size entry. The others give once, few or many, or a class for an expanded clone.

TRBV30	.	TRBJ1-2	.	CAWSVEIERDGYTF	TGTGCCTGGAGTGTTGAAATTGAGCGGGATGGCTACACCTTC
TRBV25-1	.	TRBJ1-1	once	CACRDSRTEAFF	TGTGCCTGCAGAGACAGCAGGACTGAAGCTTTCTTT
TRBV7-2	TRBD1	TRBJ2-3	few	CASSLRGGDTDTQYF	TGTGCCAGCAGCTTGCGAGGGGGCGATACAGATACGCAGTATTTT
TRBV5-6	TRBD2	TRBJ2-1	.	CASSLGTSEHNEQFF	TGTGCCAGCAGCTTGGGGACTAGCGAGCACAATGAGCAGTTCTTC
TRBV7-8	.	TRBJ2-5	.	CASSLVWGGTKETQYF	TGTGCCAGCAGCTTAGTTTGGGGCGGGACGAAAGAGACCCAGTACTTC
TRBV5-1	TRBD1	TRBJ1-2	.	CASSQGTGNNGYTF	TGCGCCAGCAGCCAAGGGACAGGGAACAATGGCTACACCTTC
TRBV11-2	.	TRBJ1-1	.	CASSLVSVNTEAFF	TGTGCCAGCAGCTTAGTTTCAGTGAACACTGAAGCTTTCTTT
TRBV7-6	TRBD1	TRBJ2-7	once	CASSFNRDRGRVYEQYF	TGTGCCAGCAGTTTCAACCGGGACAGGGGGCGCGTCTACGAGCAGTACTTC
TRBV19	.	TRBJ1-4	.	CASLSRGATNEKLFF	TGTGCCAGTCTCTCCCGGGGTGCAACTAATGAAAAACTGTTTTTT
TRBV20-1	TRBD1	TRBJ2-7	.	CSARDRASQYF	TGCAGTGCTAGGGACAGGGCCTCCCAGTACTTC
TRBV7-2	.	TRBJ1-1	.	CASSLQGGAGMNTEAFF	TGTGCCAGCAGCTTACAAGGGGGGGCGGGTATGAACACTGAAGCTTTCTTT
TRBV6-1	.	TRBJ1-3	.	CASSEQGRNTIYF	TGTGCCAGCAGTGAACAGGGGAGAAACACCATATATTTT
TRBV2	TRBD1	TRBJ2-3	once	CASRRDRGTDTQYF	TGTGCCAGCAGACGGGACAGGGGTACTGATACGCAGTATTTT
TRBV19	TRBD1	TRBJ1-5	.	CASSPGQGAYSNQPQHF	TGTGCCAGTAGTCCGGGACAGGGGGCCTATAGCAATCAGCCCCAGCATTTT
TRBV7-2	.	TRBJ1-5	.	CASSLERGQPQHF	TGTGCCAGCAGCTTAGAGCGAGGACAGCCCCAGCATTTT
TRBV6-6	.	TRBJ1-6	.	CASSYVDTPLHF	TGTGCCAGCAGTTACGTCGACACCCCTCTCCACTTT
TRBV25-1	TRBD1	TRBJ1-4	.	CASSDWDRGPEKLFF	TGTGCCAGCAGTGACTGGGACAGGGGACCAGAAAAACTGTTTTTT
TRBV5-1	TRBD1	TRBJ1-1	.	CASSLEGALSSTEAFF	TGCGCCAGCAGCTTGGAGGGGGCGTTGAGTAGTACTGAAGCTTTCTTT
TRBV2	.	TRBJ1-4	once	CASSEALRWAGNEKLFF	TGTGCCAGCAGTGAAGCGCTTCGGTGGGCGGGAAATGAAAAACTGTTTTTT
TRBV5-4	TRBD2	TRBJ2-3	.	CASSSRTSGGGSTDTQYF	TGTGCCAGCAGCTCCCGGACTAGCGGGGGGGGCAGCACAGATACGCAGTATTTT
TRBV29-1	.	TRBJ2-7	.	CSVLRGTEQYF	TGCAGCGTTCTGCGGGGCACCGAGCAGTACTTC
TRBV5-4	TRBD2	TRBJ2-2	.	CATQEGLAGGGDTGELFF	TGTGCCACCCAAGAGGGACTAGCGGGGGGCGGGGACACCGGGGAGCTGTTTTTT
TRBV19	TRBD1	TRBJ2-6	.	CASSKRGTGETTGANVLTF	TGTGCCAGTAGTAAGCGAGGGACAGGGGAAACTACTGGGGCCAACGTCCTGACTTTC
TRBV10-3	TRBD2	TRBJ2-3	.	CAIRGSGGRRSTDTQYF	TGTGCCATCAGGGGTAGCGGGGGGCGGAGGAGCACAGATACGCAGTATTTT
TRBV10-3	.	TRBJ1-2	.	CAISDVGRVGSYGYTF	TGTGCCATCAGTGATGTGGGCAGGGTTGGGTCCTATGGCTACACCTTC
TRBV29-1	.	TRBJ2-5	.	CSVTQGIETQYF	TGCAGCGTTACCCAGGGAATCGAGACCCAGTACTTC
TRBV5-6	TRBD2	TRBJ2-1	.	CASSLGTSGGYNEQFF	TGTGCCAGCAGCTTGGGGACTAGCGGGGGTTACAATGAGCAGTTCTTC
TRBV30	TRBD1	TRBJ1-2	.	CAWSPLPGQGYGYTF	TGTGCCTGGAGTCCACTACCGGGACAGGGCTATGGCTACACCTTC
TRBV10-3	.	TRBJ2-5	.	CAISEEGGLRETQYF	TGTGCCATCAGTGAAGAGGGGGGGCTTAGAGAGACCCAGTACTTC
TRBV9	.	TRBJ2-1	once	CASSVSFSHSSYNEQFF	TGTGCCAGCAGCGTGTCCTTTTCTCACAGCTCCTACAATGAGCAGTTCTTC
TRBV5-1	TRBD1	TRBJ2-7	.	CASSLRGPSYEQYF	TGCGCCAGCAGCTTAAGGGGGCCCTCCTACGAGCAGTACTTC
TRBV7-8	TRBD1	TRBJ2-7	.	CASSLRPGQGLYEQYF	TGTGCCAGCAGCTTAAGACCGGGACAGGGGCTCTACGAGCAGTACTTC
TRBV28	.	TRBJ1-2	.	CASSLPSYGYTF	TGTGCCAGCAGTTTACCCTCCTATGGCTACACCTTC
TRBV7-2	.	TRBJ2-7	.	CASSLGGGLREQYF	TGTGCCAGCAGCTTAGGAGGGGGTCTCAGGGAGCAGTACTTC
TRBV5-6	TRBD1	TRBJ1-5	.	CASSLMTGGGGNQPQHF	TGTGCCAGCAGCTTAATGACAGGGGGAGGTGGCAATCAGCCCCAGCATTTT
TRBV7-2	.	TRBJ2-1	.	CASSPLRKDRRWNEQFF	TGTGCCAGCAGCCCTCTTAGGAAGGACAGAAGATGGAATGAGCAGTTCTTC
TRBV7-3	.	TRBJ1-1	.	CASSPGGANTEAFF	TGTGCCAGCAGCCCCGGGGGGGCGAACACTGAAGCTTTCTTT
TRBV28	.	TRBJ1-1	once	CANSLGRDTEAFF	TGTGCCAACTCCCTAGGCAGGGACACTGAAGCTTTCTTT
TRBV2	.	TRBJ2-7	.	CASSIRKGPSGEQYF	TGTGCCAGCAGCATACGTAAGGGGCCCTCTGGCGAGCAGTACTTC
TRBV27	.	TRBJ1-1	once	CASSLRGGRTEAFF	TGTGCCAGCAGTTTGCGGGGGGGCAGAACTGAAGCTTTCTTT
TRBV5-1	.	TRBJ1-1	.	CASSLGVNTEAFF	TGCGCCAGCAGCTTGGGCGTGAACACTGAAGCTTTCTTT
TRBV30	.	TRBJ2-5	.	CACRLRDQETQYF	TGTGCCTGCCGGCTACGGGACCAAGAGACCCAGTACTTC
TRBV9	TRBD1	TRBJ2-3	.	CASGGQGDTNTQYF	TGTGCCAGCGGGGGACAGGGGGATACAAATACGCAGTATTTT
TRBV6-6	TRBD1	TRBJ2-7	.	CASTLEDRAEQYF	TGTGCCAGCACCCTCGAAGACAGGGCCGAGCAGTACTTC
TRBV7-2	TRBD2	TRBJ2-7	.	CASSTGGISSYEQYF	TGTGCCAGCAGCACGGGAGGGATCAGCTCCTACGAGCAGTACTTC
TRBV5-4	TRBD2	TRBJ2-1	few	CASSATSGGSYNEQFF	TGTGCCAGCAGCGCGACTAGCGGGGGCTCCTACAATGAGCAGTTCTTC
TRBV4-1	.	TRBJ1-5	once	CASSQDPNGPQHF	TGCGCCAGCAGCCAAGACCCTAACGGGCCCCAGCATTTT
TRBV27	TRBD2	TRBJ2-5	.	CASIPRLAGVQETQYF	TGTGCCAGCATCCCTAGACTAGCGGGGGTCCAAGAGACCCAGTACTTC
TRBV7-9	.	TRBJ2-5	.	CASRPEGETQYF	TGTGCCAGCAGACCGGAGGGCGAGACCCAGTACTTC
TRBV12-5	.	TRBJ2-7	.	CASGLALLAEQYF	TGTGCTAGTGGTTTGGCCCTCCTGGCTGAGCAGTACTTC
TRBV7-9	.	TRBJ1-2	few	CASSQDSYGYTF	TGTGCCAGCAGCCAAGACAGCTATGGCTACACCTTC
TRBV11-2	TRBD1	TRBJ2-2	.	CASSYHRTGGYTGELFF	TGTGCCAGCAGTTACCATCGGACAGGGGGATACACCGGGGAGCTGTTTTTT
TRBV9	.	TRBJ2-5	few	CASSPRQLETQYF	TGTGCCAGCAGCCCCCGACAGTTGGAGACCCAGTACTTC
TRBV19	TRBD1	TRBJ1-5	once	CASSIRGAGPQHF	TGTGCCAGTAGTATCAGGGGGGCTGGCCCCCAGCATTTT
TRBV5-6	.	TRBJ1-4	.	CASSFGIEKLFF	TGTGCCAGCAGCTTCGGTATTGAAAAACTGTTTTTT